One and the same sample provided the 11 T cell receptor beta chains below, sequenced in a study of shared clonotypes between healthy human individuals. TCRdb's table, derived via immunoSEQ multiplex PCR, lists solely in-frame clones and lacks some. The table records 2 million to 2.5 million clones, almost 96% of them present only once. Specimen: naive CD4+ T cells sorted from blood. The subset is: CD45RA+ positively selected. The receptors derive from a man aged 18 to 29 in good health.

This sequence joins TRBV18 and TRBJ1-1; D perhaps matches TRBD1 (5 bases). Trimming stripped 6 bases from V and 6 bases from J, with 14 bases between. The CDR3 loop spans 13 amino acids. Germline CDR1 KGHSH, CDR2 LQKENI. This CDR3 is CASSLLGPAEAFF. The CDR3 nucleotides are TGTGCCAGCTCGCTACTGGGGCCAGCTGAAGCTTTCTTT.

The genes are TRBV29-1 and TRBJ2-3; D call uncertain. V was trimmed by 0 bases and J by 5 bases, leaving 6 bases between them. Germline-derived CDR1 and CDR2 are SQVTM and ANQGSEA. The CDR3 runs 12 residues. The CDR3 DNA is TGCAGCGTTGAAGAAAAGATAGATACGCAGTATTTT. Protein sequence: CSVEEKIDTQYF.

V gene TRBV27 combines with J gene TRBJ2-3; 10 bases agree with TRBD2. Germline CDR1 MNHEY, CDR2 SMNVEV (reference sequence). Trimming at V came to 0 bases and at J to 4 bases, leaving 1 base not matched to a gene. The CDR3 runs to 15 residues. CDR3 loop: CASSLSAGGPDTQYF. CDR3 in DNA: TGTGCCAGCAGTTTATCAGCGGGGGGGCCAGATACGCAGTATTTT.

The gene calls are TRBV4-1 and TRBJ2-3, with 15 positions matching TRBD2. Germline V lookup: CDR1 MGHRA, CDR2 YSYEKL. The CDR3 runs 19 residues. V lost 1 base, J lost 6 bases, and 11 bases stayed unmatched. CDR3 region: CASSQADPRTSGRADTQYF. CDR3 nucleotides: TGCGCCAGCAGCCAAGCTGATCCCAGGACTAGCGGGAGGGCGGATACGCAGTATTTT.

The chain employs TRBV6-1 and TRBJ2-7, with D possibly TRBD1 on 6 matching bases. Germline V gene lookup returns CDR1 MNHNS and CDR2 SASEGT. Trimming removed 7 bases from V and 0 bases from J, with 16 bases in between. The CDR3 covers 15 residues. CDR3 protein: CASKEGQFDSYEQYF. CDR3 bases: TGTGCCAGCAAGGAAGGACAGTTTGACTCCTACGAGCAGTACTTC.

This rearrangement joins TRBV6-1 to TRBJ1-5; D perhaps matches TRBD1 (6 bases). The CDR3 length is 14 residues. CDR1 and CDR2 (germline): MNHNS, SASEGT. Trimming removed 7 bases from V and 6 bases from J, with 16 bases in between. DNA of the CDR3: TGTGCCAGCATCCCCCGGGGGGGCGGTCAGCCCCAGCATTTT. This codes for CASIPRGGGQPQHF.

This chain links TRBV6-5 with TRBJ2-7, with 7 bases matching TRBD2. Trimming took 6 bases from V and 2 from J; bases not matched to a gene: 7. The CDR3 consists of 14 residues. In germline, CDR1 is MNHEY, CDR2 SVGAGI. DNA for the CDR3: TGTGCCAGCAGGAAAACGGGGGGTCCCTACGAGCAGTACTTC. Translated, it gives CASRKTGGPYEQYF.

The rearrangement uses TRBV18 and TRBJ1-5, with D uncertain. Germline V CDR1 and CDR2: KGHSH, LQKENI. V gave up 1 base and J gave up 0 bases, with 10 bases separating them. This CDR3 has 16 amino acids. The CDR3 sequence is CASSPQAVNSNQPQHF. In DNA form, the CDR3 reads TGTGCCAGCTCACCACAGGCAGTAAATAGCAATCAGCCCCAGCATTTT.

About this clone: Different DNA sequences within this sample yield the same CDR3. J is TRBJ1-4 and V is TRBV7-2; TRBD1 aligns across 9 bases. The CDR3 has 14 residues. V dropped 1 base and J dropped 7; count of bases not matched to a gene: 1. The germline V gene has CDR1 SGHTA and CDR2 FQGNSA. As DNA, the CDR3 is TGTGCCAGCAGCTTAGGACAGGGGGGTGAAAAACTGTTTTTT. Translation gives CASSLGQGGEKLFF.

The V and J genes are TRBV28 and TRBJ2-7; D call uncertain. The V and J ends lost 5 bases and 2 bases respectively, with 7 bases between them. Per germline, CDR1 MDHEN and CDR2 SYDVKM. The CDR3 runs 12 residues. The chain's CDR3 is CASSIRPYEQYF. The CDR3, as DNA: TGTGCCAGCAGTATTCGACCCTACGAGCAGTACTTC.

The CDR3 DNA reads as TGTGCCAGCAGTTTTTTACTGTTAAGGACAGGGGTTAACAATCAGCCCCAGCATTTT. It translates to CASSFLLLRTGVNNQPQHF. The rearrangement joins TRBV28 to TRBJ1-5; TRBD1 agrees at 9 bases. This CDR3 has 19 residues. CDR1 is MDHEN, CDR2 SYDVKM, per germline. V lost 3 bases and J lost 3; bases outside the gene matches: 15. Full variable domain (rest looked up from reference TRBV28 and TRBJ1-5): DVKVTQSSRYLVKRTGEKVFLECVQDMDHENMFWYRQDPGLGLRLIYFSYDVKMKEKGDIPEGYSVSREKKERFSLILESASTNQTSMYLCASSFLLLRTGVNNQPQHFGDGTRLSIL.